These 8 T cell receptor beta chains originate from one sample sequenced in a study of T cells in Graves' hyperthyroidism and ophthalmopathy (dated by TCRdb to about 2019). Libraries were built with multiplex PCR. The run used an Illumina HiSeq 2000. The TCR beta CDR3 regions were amplified from RNA transcripts. The first round of RT-PCR for the TCR CDR3 was performed with the HTBI primer set and the Qiagen OneStep RT-PCR kit. TCRdb handled the public reads itself, with Q25 trimming in fastp and clone calling in MiXCR, and kept productive beta chains. Every distinct CDR3 protein forms one entry, paired with its most common genes and DNA. The sample contains 600,000 or so distinct CDR3 sequences, roughly 15% of them found a single time. The top ten constitute under 15% of the sample. Sequencing was performed on blood. All receptors come from a woman aged 45-60 years with Graves' ophthalmopathy.

This chain connects TRBV14 to TRBJ2-3; perhaps TRBD2 as D (5 bases). The CDR3 runs 13 residues. Germline CDR1 reads SGHDN; CDR2 reads FVKESK. With 0 bases removed from V and 8 bases from J, the gap between germline ends came to 9 bases. CDR3 in DNA: TGTGCCAGCAGCCAAGAATTAGGAGGTACGCAGTATTTT. Translated: CASSQELGGTQYF.

This chain links TRBV20-1 with TRBJ2-7; 12 bases align to TRBD2. Germline V gene data show CDR1 as DFQATT and CDR2 as SNEGSKA (reference sequence). The CDR3 runs 14 residues. After removal of 6 bases from V and 4 bases from J, the junction contained 7 bases not matched to a gene. The CDR3 spells CSARLTSGSYEQYF. The CDR3 nucleotides are TGCAGTGCCCGCCTGACTAGCGGGAGTTACGAGCAGTACTTC.

This clonotype was observed many times. The chain carries TRBV7-9 and TRBJ2-7; TRBD2 is a possible D gene (6 bases). V was clipped by 4 bases and J by 3 bases, with 16 bases between them. Germline CDR1 SEHNR, CDR2 FQNEAQ (reference sequence). CDR3 length: 15 amino acids. CDR3 loop: CASSSTGRGNYEQYF. The DNA for the CDR3 is TGTGCCAGCAGCTCCACGGGCCGGGGGAACTACGAGCAGTACTTC.

This clonotype was found a few times. The rearrangement uses TRBV5-1 and TRBJ2-7, with TRBD1 matching over 7 bases. Trimming cost V 4 bases and J 5 bases; bases outside gene matches: 12. The CDR3 is made up of 15 amino acids. The germline CDR1 and CDR2 sequences are SGHRS and YFSETQ. The DNA for the CDR3 is TGCGCCAGCAGCCCCCGGGACAGTACGGGGAACGAGCAGTACTTC. This sequence encodes CASSPRDSTGNEQYF.

In its sample, this clonotype was seen many times. The chain combines TRBV5-8 with TRBJ2-1, with a tentative D call TRBD1 (5 bases). CDR3 length: 17 amino acids. Germline CDR1 and CDR2: SGHTS and YDEGEE. Trimming removed 0 bases at V and 1 base at J, with 14 bases between. CDR3 in amino acids: CASSLAGGQGSYNEQFF. Written as DNA, the CDR3 is TGTGCCAGCAGCTTGGCCGGTGGTCAGGGTTCCTACAATGAGCAGTTCTTC.

This chain joins TRBV28 and TRBJ1-2; D ambiguous. In germline, CDR1 is MDHEN, CDR2 SYDVKM. V was shortened by 2 bases and J by 3 bases, with 10 bases between the two germline ends. The CDR3 is made up of 14 amino acids. In nucleotides, the CDR3 is TGTGCCAGCAGTTTAAGATTGGGAGACTATGGCTACACCTTC. It yields the protein CASSLRLGDYGYTF.

This clonotype was observed at least ten times. The chain is built from TRBV3-1 and TRBJ2-7; D not resolved. V was trimmed by 4 bases and J by 0 bases, leaving 4 bases between them. The CDR3 length is 12 residues. Germline CDR1 and CDR2: LGHDT and YNNKEL (reference sequence). CDR3 residues: CASSRSSYEQYF. The CDR3 nucleotides are TGTGCCAGCAGCCGCAGCTCCTACGAGCAGTACTTC.

This clonotype has a count of ten or more. The V and J genes are TRBV20-1 and TRBJ2-7, with TRBD1 identical over 8 bases. J gave up 4 bases and V 8 bases, and 16 bases lay outside the gene matches. This CDR3 is 15 amino acids long. CDR1 and CDR2 (germline): DFQATT, SNEGSKA (reference sequence). The CDR3 loop is CSIRSLEDRVYEQYF. CDR3 nucleotide sequence: TGCAGTATTAGAAGCCTCGAGGACAGGGTATACGAGCAGTACTTC.